These T cell receptor beta chains were read from a single sample in a study of T-cell reconstitution after alpha-beta-depleted transplantation in children. From the PCR reads, TCRdb called clonotypes with MiXCR, one entry per CDR3 protein. The profile shows approximately 150,000 distinct CDR3 sequences, 8.8% of them singletons. Sequencing used PBMCs, mostly from graft donor cells, obtained 180 days after TCRalphabeta/CD19-depleted stem cell transplant. These receptors all come from a female patient aged 2-10 years who had a stem cell transplant for congenital amegakaryocytic thrombocytopenia, so the T cells may come from the graft donor. CDR3s include the opening cysteine and the closing phenylalanine or tryptophan. A D gene is named only where the DNA matches it firmly. Clone size is shown for a subset of rows, as once, few, many or a class of expanded clone.

j_call	clone_size	v_call	d_call	cdr3_nt	cdr3_aa
TRBJ1-1	NA	TRBV10-3	NA	TGTGCCATCAGTGCGGGACGCGAGGGAAACGAAGCTTTCTTT	CAISAGREGNEAFF
TRBJ2-7	many	TRBV27	NA	TGTGCCAGCAGTCCCCGGCACATGCCTCCCTACGAGCAGTACTTC	CASSPRHMPPYEQYF
TRBJ2-7	many	TRBV28	TRBD1	TGTGCCAGCAACCCTGCCGGGACAGGGAGGTACGAGCAGTACTTC	CASNPAGTGRYEQYF
TRBJ2-7	many	TRBV25-1	TRBD2	TGTGCCAGCAAGGGCCAGGGCGGGAGGGATCGCGAGCAGTACTTC	CASKGQGGRDREQYF
TRBJ2-5	NA	TRBV6-2/TRBV6-3	NA	TGTGCCAGCATAGGTTATGGAGAGACCAAGTACTTC	CASIGYGETKYF
TRBJ2-1	few	TRBV7-6	NA	TGTGCCAGCACCGGGCTAAACAATGAGCAGTTCTTC	CASTGLNNEQFF
TRBJ2-7	NA	TRBV6-2/TRBV6-3	NA	TGTGCCAGCAGTCCCGGGACGTTCTCCTACGAGCAGTACTTC	CASSPGTFSYEQYF
TRBJ2-7	many	TRBV28	TRBD2	TGTGCCAGCAGACAAAGCGGGAGCGTTTACGAGCAGTACTTC	CASRQSGSVYEQYF
TRBJ2-7	few	TRBV5-1	NA	TGCGCCAGCAGCGGGACACAGCGATACGAGCAGTACTTC	CASSGTQRYEQYF
TRBJ1-6	many	TRBV7-8	NA	TGTGCCAGCAGCTTAACAAGAGCCTATAATTCACCCCTCCACTTT	CASSLTRAYNSPLHF
TRBJ2-7	many	TRBV20-1	NA	TGCAGTGCGGAAGGACTATACTACGAGCAGTACTTC	CSAEGLYYEQYF
TRBJ1-6	many	TRBV20-1	NA	TGCAGTGCTAAATCCGGCGTGTATAATTCACCCCTCCACTTT	CSAKSGVYNSPLHF
TRBJ2-7	many	TRBV7-9	NA	TGTGCCAGCGGGAGCTCCTACGAGCAGTACTTC	CASGSSYEQYF
TRBJ2-7	many	TRBV3-1	NA	TGTGCCAGCAGCCGTTTAAACTACGAGCAGTACTTC	CASSRLNYEQYF
TRBJ2-7	few	TRBV4-3	NA	TGCGCCAGCAGCCAAGATTGGGACGGGGGCTACGAGCAGTACTTC	CASSQDWDGGYEQYF
TRBJ1-3	many	TRBV5-6	NA	TGTGCCAGCAGCTTCGGTGCTTTTACCGGAAACACCATATATTTT	CASSFGAFTGNTIYF
TRBJ2-5	many	TRBV12-3/TRBV12-4	TRBD1	TGTGCCAGCACGCACAGGGGTAGAAGGGAGACCCAGTACTTC	CASTHRGRRETQYF
TRBJ1-2	few	TRBV6-5	NA	TGTGCCAGCAGTTACTCGAGGGCTAACTATGGCTACACCTTC	CASSYSRANYGYTF
TRBJ2-1	many	TRBV7-6	NA	TGTGCCAGCAGCTTAGCCCAAAGGGGGATAAATGAGCAGTTCTTC	CASSLAQRGINEQFF
TRBJ1-1	many	TRBV29-1	NA	TGCAGCGTTGAAGATTCGGCGCTTAACACTGAAGCTTTCTTT	CSVEDSALNTEAFF
TRBJ2-1	NA	TRBV20-1	NA	TGCAGTGCTAGCGGTTTTGTCCCCTACAATGAGCAGTTCTTC	CSASGFVPYNEQFF
TRBJ2-7	many	TRBV7-8	NA	TGTGCCAGCAGCTTGGAGCTGGGATACGAGCAGTACTTC	CASSLELGYEQYF
TRBJ2-3	NA	TRBV4-1	TRBD2	TGCGCCAGCAGCCCCCCCCCCACTAGCGGGAGGGCCGGGGATACGCAGTATTTT	CASSPPPTSGRAGDTQYF
TRBJ2-1	NA	TRBV7-2	NA	TGTGCCAGCAGCTTAGAAGTACCGGCTTACAATGAGCAGTTCTTC	CASSLEVPAYNEQFF
TRBJ1-1	many	TRBV29-1	NA	TGCAGCGTTGAAGGCCCTGAAGCTTTCTTT	CSVEGPEAFF
TRBJ1-4	few	TRBV20-1	NA	TGCAGTGCTCCGGGTAATGAAAAACTGTTTTTT	CSAPGNEKLFF
TRBJ1-1	few	TRBV4-1	TRBD1	TGCGCCAGCAGCCCACCACAGGGGCTGGGAACTGAAGCTTTCTTT	CASSPPQGLGTEAFF
TRBJ2-2	many	TRBV5-1	NA	TGCGCCAGCAGCTTGGGGGTGCCAGCGAACACCGGGGAGCTGTTTTTT	CASSLGVPANTGELFF
TRBJ1-5	many	TRBV10-3	TRBD1	TGTGCCATCAGTGGAGGACAGGGCCGCCAGCCCCAGCATTTT	CAISGGQGRQPQHF
TRBJ2-3	many	TRBV4-1	NA	TGCGCCAGCAGCCAAGAGATCACAGATACGCAGTATTTT	CASSQEITDTQYF
TRBJ2-2	many	TRBV20-1	TRBD1	TGCAGTGCTGGGACAGCGAACACCGGGGAGCTGTTTTTT	CSAGTANTGELFF
TRBJ2-7	many	TRBV7-9	TRBD2	TGTGCCAGCAGCCTCCCTAACAGCGGGATCTACGAGCAGTACTTC	CASSLPNSGIYEQYF
TRBJ2-1	many	TRBV2	NA	TGTGCCAGCACGTTAGGGCCTCCCTACAATGAGCAGTTCTTC	CASTLGPPYNEQFF
TRBJ1-1	few	TRBV7-9	TRBD1	TGTGCCAGCAGCAAGGACAGGGGGAACACTGAAGCTTTCTTT	CASSKDRGNTEAFF
TRBJ2-1	NA	TRBV20-1	TRBD2	TGCAGTGCTACTGGACTAGCGGGAACCTACATTGAGCAGTTCTTC	CSATGLAGTYIEQFF
TRBJ2-3	few	TRBV20-1	NA	TGCAGTGCTCCCCCAGGGACAACAGATACGCAGTATTTT	CSAPPGTTDTQYF
TRBJ2-5	many	TRBV10-3	NA	TGTGCCATCGGGGCACCCAAGTACTTC	CAIGAPKYF
TRBJ1-1	NA	TRBV4-3	TRBD1	TGCGCCAGCAGCCAAGACCTCTCCCCGGGACAGTCTTCCACTGAAGCTTTCTTT	CASSQDLSPGQSSTEAFF
TRBJ1-2	few	TRBV29-1	NA	TGCAGCGCCTGGCTTGGTACAGCAGCAAGCCCCTATGGCTACACCTTC	CSAWLGTAASPYGYTF
TRBJ2-6	many	TRBV5-1	NA	TGCGCCAGCAGCTCACAGGGAAGCTCTGGGGCCAACGTCCTGACTTTC	CASSSQGSSGANVLTF
TRBJ2-1	many	TRBV7-2	NA	TGTGCCAGCAGACCAATCGGGCAGGCTAGCGTCTCCTACAATGAGCAGTTCTTC	CASRPIGQASVSYNEQFF
TRBJ2-6	many	TRBV5-1	NA	TGCGCCAGCAGCTCAGAGATCCCTGGGGCCAACGTCCTGACTTTC	CASSSEIPGANVLTF
TRBJ2-5	NA	TRBV20-1	NA	TGCAGTGCCGGATGGAGTACCGGAAAGACCCAGTACTTC	CSAGWSTGKTQYF
TRBJ2-7	many	TRBV6-1	TRBD1	TGTGCCAGCAGCGACAGGGAAGACTCCTACGAGCAGTACTTC	CASSDREDSYEQYF
TRBJ1-5	many	TRBV12-3/TRBV12-4	NA	TGTGCCAGCAGTCATCAGGGCGGGAATCAGCCCCAGCATTTT	CASSHQGGNQPQHF
TRBJ1-2	few	TRBV2	NA	TGTGCCGAGATACGGGGGCAGTATGGCTACACCTTC	CAEIRGQYGYTF
TRBJ2-5	many	TRBV5-8	NA	TGTGCCAGCAGCTTGGAGGCCGGACAAGAGACCCAGTACTTC	CASSLEAGQETQYF
TRBJ2-5	NA	TRBV18	NA	TGTGCCAGCTCACCCCTACAAGAGACCCAGTACTTC	CASSPLQETQYF
TRBJ2-1	NA	TRBV14	NA	TGTGCCAGCACCGGTGAGCAGTTCTTC	CASTGEQFF
TRBJ2-7	NA	TRBV20-1	TRBD1	TGCAGTGCTAGAGGGGGACAGGGATCCACCTACGAGCAGTACTTC	CSARGGQGSTYEQYF
TRBJ1-1	NA	TRBV13	NA	TGTGCCAGCAGCCCCCGATGGCACACTGAAGCTTTCTTT	CASSPRWHTEAFF
TRBJ1-1	many	TRBV3-1	NA	TGTGCCAGCAGCCGAGGGGTTAACACTGAAGCTTTCTTT	CASSRGVNTEAFF
TRBJ2-7	NA	TRBV18	TRBD1	TGTGCCAGCTGTGTGACCGGGACAGGCGCCTACGAGCAGTACTTC	CASCVTGTGAYEQYF
TRBJ1-2	many	TRBV20-1	NA	TGCAGTGCTAGGGAGACAGGCCGGGAGGTTCGTGGCTACACCTTC	CSARETGREVRGYTF